These 13 T cell receptor beta chains share one sample of origin, sequenced in a study of tumor-infiltrating lymphocytes in primary liver carcinoma. Co-extracted RNA and DNA came from roughly 20-30 mg of unsorted bulk tissue. Starting material of 450 to 500 ng total RNA yielded TCR beta cDNA via a constant-region primer. Employing slightly modified ARM-PCR, three nested multiplex PCR rounds were run, and these gave rise to the TCR beta libraries. Two initial PCR rounds of approximately 10 cycles each paired TRBV1-TRBV30 forward primers with a C-beta reverse primer. TCRdb redid the calling of the multiplex PCR reads with MiXCR, one entry per CDR3 protein. The sample has 95,000 to 150,000 distinct CDR3 sequences, around two thirds seen once. Sample: tumor-adjacent normal liver tissue. Receptor source: a woman aged 60-75 years with primary liver carcinoma and hepatitis B virus infection.

Concerning this clonotype itself: The junction shows a germline mismatch at one end, possibly a read error. The chain carries TRBV5-1 and TRBJ2-7; 11 nucleotides align to TRBD2. From germline, CDR1 is SGHRS and CDR2 YFSETQ. The CDR3 has 15 residues. CDR3 sequence: CVSSSGTSGGHEQYF. For the CDR3, the DNA is TGCGTCAGCAGCTCAGGGACTAGCGGCGGTCACGAGCAGTACTTC.

With respect to this clonotype: A much larger clone lies a single base off, so this may be a read error. The conserved phenylalanine or tryptophan is not found at the CDR3 terminus, so this likely reflects a read error. CDR3 region: CASSLGGTGSNTEAFI. CDR3 DNA: TGTGCCAGCAGCTTGGGGGGGACAGGGAGCAACACTGAAGCTTTCATT. This rearrangement joins TRBV5-4 to TRBJ1-1, with TRBD1 matching over 9 bases. The V gene end was trimmed by 0 bases and the J gene end by 2 bases; junction bases not matched to a gene: 5. This CDR3 region has 16 residues. CDR1 is SGHNT and CDR2 is YYREEE in the germline V gene (reference sequence).

V and J are TRBV29-1 and TRBJ2-1; the match to TRBD2 covers 11 bases. Per the germline V gene, CDR1 is SQVTM and CDR2 is ANQGSEA. This CDR3 comprises 16 residues. The CDR3 reads CSVDLPWTSGCNEQFF. Here the CDR3 DNA reads TGCAGTGTCGACCTCCCATGGACTAGCGGGTGCAATGAGCAGTTCTTC.

Concerning this clonotype itself: A read error may be the cause here, since a much bigger clone is one base away. The conserved phenylalanine or tryptophan is not found at the CDR3 terminus, so this likely reflects a read error. The chain employs TRBV7-9 and TRBJ1-5; 7 nucleotides match TRBD1. From germline, CDR1 is SEHNR and CDR2 FQNEAQ (reference sequence). V shed 5 bases and J 1 base; nucleotides not matched to a gene: 5. CDR3 size: 15 residues. In nucleotides, the CDR3 is TGTGCCAGCAGCGGCCCGACAGGGAGCAATCAGCCCCAGCATTAT. This sequence encodes CASSGPTGSNQPQHY.

Comments on this clonotype: A read error is possible here, since a much larger clone lies one base away. The chain employs TRBV7-8 and TRBJ2-1; TRBD2 is a possible D gene (5 bases). The V gene's germline CDR1 is SGHVS and CDR2 FQNEAQ. The length of the CDR3 is 16 residues. The CDR3 DNA is TGTGCCAGCAGCAGAGATGTGGGAGACTCCCACAATGAGCAGTTCTTC. As protein: CASSRDVGDSHNEQFF. The full variable domain, rest sourced from reference TRBV7-8 and TRBJ2-1, is GAGVSQSPRYKVAKRGQDVALRCDPISGHVSLFWYQQALGQGPEFLTYFQNEAQLDKSGLPSDRFFAERPEGSVSTLKIQRTQQEDSAVYLCASSRDVGDSHNEQFFGPGTRLTVL.

Turning to this clonotype: As the CDR3 is not closed by the conserved phenylalanine or tryptophan, this likely results from a read error. The chain employs TRBV29-1 and TRBJ2-3, with a possible D match to TRBD1 (6 bases). Germline CDR1 is SQVTM and CDR2 is ANQGSEA. CDR3 length: 13 residues. Here the CDR3 DNA reads TGCACCGTTGGGGGCGGTAGAACAGATACGCAGTATTAT. Encoded protein: CTVGGGRTDTQYY.

V gene TRBV12-3 or TRBV12-4 combines with J gene TRBJ2-1, with TRBD2 matching 9 bases. Trimming took 6 bases from V and 8 from J; bases not matched to a gene: 8. The CDR3 runs 14 residues. The CDR3 loop is CASRGLATLDEQFF. The CDR3 region has the DNA TGTGCCAGCAGAGGACTAGCGACCTTAGATGAGCAGTTCTTC.

For this clonotype: It may be a read error: a sequence one base away is much more abundant. This rearrangement joins TRBV28 to TRBJ2-1; tentatively, D is TRBD2 (5 bases). CDR1 and CDR2 (germline): MDHEN, SYDVKM. V was cut by 8 bases and J by 8 bases, with 19 bases left in between. This CDR3 has 14 amino acids. The CDR3 sequence is CASAFGRGLYEQFF. The DNA for the CDR3 is TGTGCCAGCGCCTTCGGGCGAGGGCTTTATGAGCAGTTCTTC. Variable domain in full (rest from reference TRBV28 and TRBJ2-1): DVKVTQSSRYLVKRTGEKVFLECVQDMDHENMFWYRQDPGLGLRLIYFSYDVKMKEKGDIPEGYSVSREKKERFSLILESASTNQTSMYLCASAFGRGLYEQFFGPGTRLTVL.

As concerns this clonotype: The junction shows a germline mismatch at one end, possibly a read error. The chain couples TRBV28 to TRBJ1-1, with D uncertain. This CDR3 is 13 amino acids long. Germline CDR1 and CDR2: MDHEN and SYDVKM. CDR3 bases: TGTGCCGGCAGAAAATTCCCGAACAGTGAAGCTTTCTTT. Its translation is CAGRKFPNSEAFF.

The chain employs TRBV13 and TRBJ2-1; possibly TRBD1 for D (5 bases). This CDR3 spans 15 amino acids. Per the germline V gene, CDR1 is PRHDT and CDR2 is FYEKMQ (reference sequence). Trimming removed 3 bases from V and 6 bases from J, with 15 bases in between. The CDR3 bases are TGTGCCAGCAGCTTCTACTGGACAAAAGGCAATGAGCAGTTCTTC. It yields the protein CASSFYWTKGNEQFF.

About this clonotype: Given a much more abundant clone one base away, this may be a read error. The CDR3 loop is CASSSTGGKAEASF. For the CDR3, the DNA is TGTGCCAGCAGCTCCACAGGGGGAAAGGCTGAAGCTTCCTTT. The genes are TRBV7-9 and TRBJ1-1; the match to TRBD1 covers 8 bases. CDR1 and CDR2 from the germline V gene are SEHNR and FQNEAQ (reference sequence). The CDR3 extends over 14 amino acids.

This chain connects TRBV5-5 to TRBJ2-5; 12 nucleotides agree with TRBD2. The V gene end was trimmed by 1 base and the J gene end by 7 bases; junction bases not matched to a gene: 5. There are 15 residues in the CDR3. Germline V lookup: CDR1 SGHKS, CDR2 YYEKEE (reference sequence). CDR3 in amino acids: CASSLRPSGGVTQYF. CDR3 DNA: TGTGCCAGCAGCTTGAGGCCTAGCGGGGGGGTGACCCAGTACTTC.

Comment on this clonotype: This CDR3 fails to terminate in the conserved phenylalanine or tryptophan, so it likely reflects a read error. V and J are TRBV11-2 and TRBJ2-1, with TRBD2 as a possible D gene (5 bases). The CDR3 contains 21 residues. With 1 base removed from V and 2 bases from J, the gap between germline ends came to 27 bases. Germline V gene lookup returns CDR1 SGHAT and CDR2 FQNNGV. The CDR3 sequence: CASSLGWVSRGRSKTYNEQFL. The CDR3 DNA reads as TGTGCCAGCAGCTTAGGATGGGTTAGCAGAGGGAGAAGCAAAACCTACAATGAGCAGTTCTTA.